The source of this TCR beta chain is a study of shared clonotypes between healthy human individuals. This clone was found once. TCRdb's copy holds only in-frame clones and misses some; the assay was immunoSEQ multiplex PCR. This sample has more than 2 million clones, with 85% to 95% found just once. Germline assignment: CDR1 DFQATT and CDR2 SNEGSKA (reference sequence). CDR3 size: 11 residues. The J gene is TRBJ1-5, the V gene TRBV20-1; tentative D call: TRBD1 (6 bases). The sequenced material came from naive CD4+ T cells sorted from blood. Subset denoted: CD45RA+ positively selected. This TCR derives from a young man in good health. As DNA, the CDR3 is TGCAGCTTAACTAGAGGGGGGGCCCAGCATTTT. As protein: CSLTRGGAQHF.